What follows describes a single T cell receptor (beta chain). In the original processing: It was from reference gene primer amplification that nucleated cell counts were estimated. Clones were read by immunoSEQ multiplex PCR, and TCRdb kept only the in-frame ones, dropping some. V and J calls and clone size are copied from that table; D and trimming were computed from the DNA. The table shows 250,000 or so clones, with about 88% occurring only once. The CDR3 sequence is 14 residues long. V gave up 6 bases and J gave up 0 bases, with 11 bases separating them. Germline loops: CDR1 MDHEN, CDR2 SYDVKM. This sample is drawn from a study of blood T cell repertoires in COVID-19.

Sequencing was carried out using peripheral blood. The receptor was isolated from a woman aged 60-75 years with COVID-19, enrolled during active disease. The V call is TRBV28, the J call TRBJ1-1; D gene uncertain. The CDR3 nucleotides are TGTGCCAGCAGCCCCGGAGGGATGAACACTGAAGCTTTCTTT. It translates to CASSPGGMNTEAFF.